This T cell receptor beta chain derives from a study of T cell responses to AZD1222 COVID-19 vaccine. For the study at large: It was second doses at about 4 or about 12 weeks that were pooled. Whole-study results and caveats: White British donors predominated, females outnumbered males, and clonal diversity was possibly underestimated.

Assay: immunoSEQ multiplex PCR; the TCRdb copy retains only in-frame clones and omits some. Counted here are 100,000 or so clones, 70% to 90% occurring once; the ten biggest clones make up roughly 1.4%. The length of the CDR3 is 18 residues. Germline CDR1 LNHDA, CDR2 SQIVND (reference sequence). V lost 4 bases to trimming and J lost 4 bases; unmatched junction nucleotides: 10. This clone was picked up one time. What it binds is unknown. The starting material was peripheral blood, obtained on day 0 of AZD1222 vaccination. This sequence originates from an adult in good health. The V and J genes are TRBV19 and TRBJ2-3; the match to TRBD2 covers 14 bases. The CDR3 nucleotides are TGTGCCAGTAGTACACCGGGGACTAGCGGGAGCTTTTCAGATACGCAGTATTTT. Protein sequence: CASSTPGTSGSFSDTQYF.